A selection of T cell receptor beta chains follows, all from one sample in a study of blood T cell repertoires in COVID-19. Profiled with immunoSEQ multiplex PCR; TCRdb holds only in-frame clones, not every one. In the table there are over 95,000 clones, around 84% of which are singletons. Sample: peripheral blood. The receptor set was obtained from a man aged 40-55 years with acute or convalescent COVID-19. The CDR3 runs from the conserved cysteine through the conserved F or W. D genes are given only for firm matches. Only some rows state a clone size, as once, few, many or a class for expanded clones.

TRBJ2-3 medium-sized TRBD2 TRBV5-8 TGTGCCAGCAGCTCGGGCCAACCGGGACTACCATTCACAGATACGCAGTATTTT CASSSGQPGLPFTDTQYF
TRBJ2-6 . . TRBV7-2 TGTGCCAGCAGCCCTCAGGGAACCTCTGGGGCCAACGTCCTGACTTTC CASSPQGTSGANVLTF
TRBJ2-7 . TRBD2 TRBV27 TGTGCCAGCAGTTTTAGCGGGGGCTACGAGCAGTACTTC CASSFSGGYEQYF
TRBJ2-7 . . TRBV13 TGTGCCAGCAGCTCGCAGGGGACCGCCTACGAGCAGTACTTC CASSSQGTAYEQYF
TRBJ1-1 . . TRBV9 TGTGCCAGTGCCCCAGGAAACATGAACACTGAAGCTTTCTTT CASAPGNMNTEAFF
TRBJ2-1 . . TRBV5-6 TGTGCCAGCAGCCCTTGGGTGGGGGCGGATAGCTACAATGAGCAGTTCTTC CASSPWVGADSYNEQFF
TRBJ2-7 . TRBD1 TRBV7-6 TGTGCCAGCAGCGCGACGGACAGGGCACCCTACGAGCAGTACTTC CASSATDRAPYEQYF
TRBJ2-1 . . TRBV18 TGTGCCAGCTCACAACTGAGCTCCTACAATGAGCAGTTCTTC CASSQLSSYNEQFF
TRBJ2-2 . TRBD2 TRBV5-1 TGCGCCAGCAGCTTGGTTTCTAGCGGGGAGACCGGGGAGCTGTTTTTT CASSLVSSGETGELFF
TRBJ1-5 . TRBD1 TRBV15 TGTGCCACCAGCAGAGATCTCCCCAGGGGGCAGGATCAGCCCCAGCATTTT CATSRDLPRGQDQPQHF
TRBJ2-2 . TRBD1 TRBV6-5 TGTGCCAGCAGTTACTCGACAGGGTGGGACACCGGGGAGCTGTTTTTT CASSYSTGWDTGELFF
TRBJ1-5 . TRBD1 TRBV30 TGTGCCTGGAGTGTACTCCGGACAGGGGGCCATCAGCCCCAGCATTTT CAWSVLRTGGHQPQHF
TRBJ2-3 . . TRBV3-1/TRBV3-2 TGTGCCAGCAGCCAAGGGCGAGCGGATACGCAGTATTTT CASSQGRADTQYF
TRBJ2-3 . TRBD1 TRBV9 TGTGCCAGCAGCGTCAGACCGGGACAGGGCACAGATACGCAGTATTTT CASSVRPGQGTDTQYF
TRBJ1-3 . TRBD1 TRBV5-1 TGCGCCAGCAGCTCATCACTTCAGGGGGCCGGAAACACCATATATTTT CASSSSLQGAGNTIYF
TRBJ1-1 . . TRBV5-1 TGCGCCAGCAGCTTAAAAGGGGTAACTGAGGCGATAAACACTGAAGCTTTCTTT CASSLKGVTEAINTEAFF
TRBJ2-2 few TRBD2 TRBV5-1 TGCGCCAGCAGCTCGGGACTAGACACCGGGGAGCTGTTTTTT CASSSGLDTGELFF
TRBJ2-2 few . TRBV7-3 TGTGCCAGCAGCCCGGGTAGGGCGGGCACCGGGGAGCTGTTTTTT CASSPGRAGTGELFF
TRBJ2-7 few TRBD1 TRBV5-6 TGTGCCAGCAGCCAGACAGGGGGCGTCTACGAGCAGTACTTC CASSQTGGVYEQYF
TRBJ1-3 few TRBD1 TRBV9 TGTGCCAGCAGCGTTACAGGGGGACGAGGAAACACCATATATTTT CASSVTGGRGNTIYF
TRBJ2-1 . . TRBV6-5 TGCGCAACTACCACCGACCCCCATGCCTACAATGAGCAGTTCTTC CATTTDPHAYNEQFF
TRBJ2-1 . TRBD2 TRBV13 TGTGCCAGCGCGGGGAGCGGGGGTATCAATGAGCAGTTCTTC CASAGSGGINEQFF
TRBJ2-5 . . TRBV2 TGTGCCAGCAGTGACGACAGTTTTGAGACCCAGTACTTC CASSDDSFETQYF
TRBJ2-3 . . TRBV10-3 TGTGCCATCAGTGAGAGGGACAAACTACTTTTGCAGTATTTT CAISERDKLLLQYF
TRBJ2-3 . . TRBV5-6 TGTGCCAGCAGCTTGGCGGTTAGCGGACTCACAGATACGCAGTATTTT CASSLAVSGLTDTQYF
TRBJ2-7 . TRBD1 TRBV4-1 TGCGCCAGCAGCCAATGGGACAGTCCGTACGAGCAGTACTTC CASSQWDSPYEQYF
TRBJ1-1 . TRBD1 TRBV7-9 TGTGCCAGCAGCTTACGGGACAGCCTGAACACTGAAGCTTTCTTT CASSLRDSLNTEAFF
TRBJ1-6 . . TRBV10-3 TGTGCCATCAGTGACAGGGGTGGAAAAGTTATCGATAATTCACCCCTCCACTTT CAISDRGGKVIDNSPLHF
TRBJ2-5 . . TRBV2 TGTGCCAGCAGGGGGTTGGTTAGGGGTACCCAAGAGACCCAGTACTTC CASRGLVRGTQETQYF
TRBJ2-7 . . TRBV4-1 TGCGCCAGCAGCAGGATACTTCCAACGGGCTACGAGCAGTACTTC CASSRILPTGYEQYF
TRBJ1-6 . . TRBV21-1 TGTGCCACCATCATTCGGGGAATTTTAGTCCCCCTCCACTTT CATIIRGILVPLHF
TRBJ1-1 . TRBD1 TRBV18 TGTGCCAGCTCACTCGGGGGGACAGGGAACACTGAAGCTTTCTTT CASSLGGTGNTEAFF
TRBJ1-2 . TRBD1 TRBV7-2 TGTGCCAGCAGCTTAAAGGGGGCGCCTGGCTACACCTTC CASSLKGAPGYTF
TRBJ1-4 once . TRBV25-1 TGTGCCAGCAGTGAATTCCATGTTGAAAAACTGTTTTTT CASSEFHVEKLFF
TRBJ2-3 . TRBD2 TRBV4-1 TGCGCCAGCAGCCAAGTCGTCCAGCGGGGGTACACAGATACGCAGTATTTT CASSQVVQRGYTDTQYF
TRBJ1-1 once . TRBV12-5 TGTGCTAGTGGTTTGGTATTAGGAGGGAACACTGAAGCTTTCTTT CASGLVLGGNTEAFF
TRBJ2-7 . TRBD2 TRBV4-1 TGCGCCAGCAGCCTCTTCCCCGGGACTAGCGGGGGCAAAAGCTCCTACGAGCAGTACTTC CASSLFPGTSGGKSSYEQYF
TRBJ2-2 . TRBD1 TRBV4-1 TGCGCCAGCAGCCAAAGCCGGGACAGGGGTACGGGGGAGCTGTTTTTT CASSQSRDRGTGELFF
TRBJ2-2 once TRBD1 TRBV6-6 TGTGCCAGCAATGACAGGGGGTACACCGGGGAGCTGTTTTTT CASNDRGYTGELFF
TRBJ1-2 . TRBD1 TRBV30 TGTGCCTGGAGGATACAGGGGGGTGGCTACACCTTC CAWRIQGGGYTF
TRBJ2-3 . TRBD1 TRBV15 TGTGCCACCAGCACCGATTACAGGGGGCAAGATACGCAGTATTTT CATSTDYRGQDTQYF
TRBJ2-3 . . TRBV21-1 TGTGCCAGCAGCAAAAAAGGTAAGGCTAGCGGCACAGATACGCAGTATTTT CASSKKGKASGTDTQYF
TRBJ1-4 once TRBD1 TRBV7-9 TGTGCCAGCAGCTCGTGGACAGGGTTGGAGGAAAAACTGTTTTTT CASSSWTGLEEKLFF